This T cell receptor (beta chain) originates from a study of T cell repertoires in cytomegalovirus infection. General observations from the study: CMV-specific TCR beta clonotypes restricted by HLA-C dominated the ex vivo response.

Comment on this clonotype: Its cognate antigen is unknown.

From the reads, TCRdb called clonotypes with MiXCR, one entry per CDR3 protein. Of some 300,000 distinct CDR3 sequences listed, around 10% were seen once; the top ten hold approximately 2.3%. The CDR3 extends over 15 amino acids. Germline V gene data show CDR1 as SNHLY and CDR2 as FYNNEI. V lost 2 bases to trimming and J lost 5 bases, with 12 bases between them. The receptor's source is a human donor in good health (CMV status not recorded). Some clones in this sample may be carry-over from other donors' samples. The V gene is TRBV2, the J gene TRBJ2-2; the D is unclear. Sequencing was carried out using PBMCs. CDR3 amino acids: CASSETGGSTGELFF. The CDR3 DNA reads TGTGCCAGCAGTGAAACTGGCGGAAGTACCGGGGAGCTGTTTTTT.